Described below is a single TCR beta chain sequence and its context. Antigen: not known. PCR involved 60 Vbeta and 13 Jbeta primers. Assay used: immunoSEQ multiplex PCR; TCRdb lists only in-frame clones, some missing. The sample has about 80,000 clones, around 60% seen once. The source of the sample is a study of cytomegalovirus exposure and HLA in healthy donors. Overall study results and limits: Highly shared sequence variants in one cluster were likely a sequencing artifact.

Germline-derived CDR1 and CDR2 are ENHRY and SYGVKD. V was clipped by 8 bases and J by 2 bases; unmatched bases: 10. The CDR3 is 18 amino acids. Source material: PBMCs. This TCR was sampled from a male donor in good health and CMV-seropositive. The chain carries TRBV10-3 and TRBJ2-3; 16 positions agree with TRBD2. CDR3 in amino acids: CAIGGTSGGATATDTQYF. DNA for the CDR3: TGTGCCATCGGGGGGACTAGCGGGGGGGCAACGGCCACAGATACGCAGTATTTT.